The clone carrying this TCR beta chain turned up a few times. Its target is not known. This specimen comes from a study of human T cells and chemical hapten exposure. Turning to the study itself: While the approximately 23-week study was under way, patients received diphenylcyclopropenone on the scalp every week.

General study findings and limits: After DPC sensitization, TCRs above 1 in 1000 frequency showed no change.

Described time point: patch test 3, about 24 weeks after DPC sensitization. Specified treatment: therapeutic diphenylcyclopropenone sensitization with weekly scalp DPC. MiXCR, run by TCRdb on the RACE reads, gives a single entry per CDR3 protein. The data hold about 97,000 distinct CDR3 sequences, with roughly 27% observed a single time. Germline assignment: CDR1 LNHDA and CDR2 SQIVND (reference sequence). The V gene end was trimmed by 3 bases and the J gene end by 4 bases; junction bases not matched to a gene: 3. This CDR3 spans 13 amino acids. This TCR came from a man aged 40-50 years with alopecia areata. Some clones in this sample may be carry-over from other donors' samples. V is TRBV19 and J is TRBJ2-7, with TRBD1 identical over 7 bases. Sequenced here: whole blood, sampled in connection with sensitization to the hapten diphenylcyclopropenone (DPC). The CDR3 nucleotides read TGTGCCAGTAGTATGGGACAGCAATACGAGCAGTACTTC. This encodes CASSMGQQYEQYF.